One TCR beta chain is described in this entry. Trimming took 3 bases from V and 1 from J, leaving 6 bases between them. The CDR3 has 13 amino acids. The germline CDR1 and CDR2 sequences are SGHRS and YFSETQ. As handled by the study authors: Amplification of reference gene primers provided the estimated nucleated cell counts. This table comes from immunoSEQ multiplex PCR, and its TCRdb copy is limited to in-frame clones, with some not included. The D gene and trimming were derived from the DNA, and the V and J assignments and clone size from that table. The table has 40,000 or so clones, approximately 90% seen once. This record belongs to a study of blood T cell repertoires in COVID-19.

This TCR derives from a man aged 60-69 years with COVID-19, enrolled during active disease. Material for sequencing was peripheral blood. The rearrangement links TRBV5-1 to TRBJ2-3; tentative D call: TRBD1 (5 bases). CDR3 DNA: TGCGCCAGCAGCTCACAGGGCACAGATACGCAGTATTTT. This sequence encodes CASSSQGTDTQYF.